The 21 T cell receptor beta chains presented below share a single source sample, sequenced in a study of T cells in women clearing cervical HPV infection (dated by TCRdb to the late 2010s). The library was produced with the immunoSEQ multiplex PCR assay. The immuneACCESS repertoire file appears here via TCRdb, limited to in-frame rearrangements. These files lack a portion of the clones; in checked studies, under half of the deficit traces to unresolved V genes, and the cause of the others is not known. This specimen's table enumerates 14,000 or so clones. More than 20% of the sample is taken by the ten largest. What was sequenced was blood buffy coat. These receptors were obtained from a woman aged 18 to 75 with a cervical HPV16 infection that either progressed to CIN3+ or cleared (not recorded which).

Points on this clone: The CDR3 extends 3 residues past the end of the read, so its final part is completed from the germline J gene. This chain links TRBV2 with TRBJ2-2; 7 bases map to TRBD1. The CDR3 consists of 12 residues. From germline, CDR1 is SNHLY and CDR2 FYNNEI. CDR3 region: CASSEQGEKLFF. Partial CDR3 DNA: TGTGCCAGCAGTGAACAGGGGGAAAAG.

On this clone: The sequence runs out 3 residues before the end of the CDR3; the remainder is reconstructed from the germline J gene. This chain uses TRBV28 with TRBJ1-6, with D perhaps TRBD1 (6 bases). Germline V CDR1 and CDR2: MDHEN, SYDVKM. V was trimmed by 4 bases and J by 5 bases, leaving 9 bases between them. CDR3 length: 14 amino acids. CDR3 region: CASSYGQHNSPLHF. The sequenced CDR3 bases are TGTGCCAGCAGTTACGGACAGCATAATTCACCC.

A word on this clone: At one boundary the junction diverges from the germline segment, which might be a read error. The read ends 3 residues early relative to the CDR3; the germline J gene fills the gap. Additional DNA sequences in this sample encode the identical CDR3. The chain recombines TRBV18 with TRBJ2-3; 9 positions match TRBD2. Germline V lookup: CDR1 KGHSH, CDR2 LQKENI. The CDR3 runs 15 residues. Here the CDR3 reads CASSPQGLAIDTQYF. The CDR3 bases that were read are TGTGCCAGCTCCCCACAGGGACTAGCAATAGATACG. Based on the CDR3 plus reference TRBV18 and TRBJ2-3, the full variable domain is NAGVMQNPRHLVRRRGQEARLRCSPMKGHSHVYWYRQLPEEGLKFMVYLQKENIIDESGMPKERFSAEFPKEGPSILRIQQVVRGDSAAYFCASSPQGLAIDTQYFGPGTRLTVL.

Frequency places this clone as medium-sized. Read sequence stops 3 residues before the CDR3 end, and the germline J gene provides the missing end. This sequence joins TRBV30 and TRBJ2-6; the match to TRBD2 covers 11 bases. The CDR3 spans 16 residues. V was pared by 4 bases and J by 0 bases, with 2 bases of the junction left unmatched. CDR1 GTSNPN and CDR2 SVGIG come from the germline V gene (reference sequence). The sequenced part of the CDR3 DNA is TGTGCCTGGACTAGCGGGGGGTACTCTGGGGCCAACGTC. Amino acid sequence: CAWTSGGYSGANV. The entire CDR3 protein reads CAWTSGGYSGANVLTF.

A remark on this clone: Coverage ceases 3 residues before the CDR3 finishes, and the germline J gene fills in the end. This chain connects TRBV7-9 to TRBJ2-7, with D perhaps TRBD1 (5 bases). The CDR3 consists of 13 residues. V shed 5 bases and J shed 5 bases, with 13 bases lying between them. CDR1 is SEHNR and CDR2 is FQNEAQ in the germline V gene (reference sequence). The CDR3: CASSQGHVDEQYF. The CDR3 DNA, read in part, is TGTGCCAGCAGCCAAGGACACGTGGACGAG.

Comments on this clone: The CDR3 end is not reached by the read, which stops 3 residues before it; the germline J gene fills it in. The chain links TRBV20-1 to TRBJ1-1; TRBD1 matches 7 bases. Germline lookup yields CDR1 DFQATT and CDR2 SNEGSKA (reference sequence). The CDR3 is 15 amino acids. The sequenced CDR3 bases are TGCAGTGCTAGATCCTTGGGGGACAGCCAAGAGACA. Protein: CSARSLGDSQET. From start to end, the CDR3 is CSARSLGDSQETAFF.

As concerns this clone: The read comes to an end 3 residues before the CDR3 does, leaving the germline J gene to fill in the end. This rearrangement joins TRBV7-3 to TRBJ1-5; D might be TRBD1 (5 bases). Germline values: CDR1 SGHTA, CDR2 FQGTGA. V lost 5 bases and J 8 bases, leaving 16 bases between the germline ends. This CDR3 contains 14 residues. CDR3 sequence: CASSANGGSEPQHF. Partial CDR3 DNA: TGTGCCAGCAGCGCGAACGGGGGGAGTGAGCCC. The full variable domain, its missing parts supplied by reference TRBV7-3 and TRBJ1-5, is GAGVSQTPSNKVTEKGKYVELRCDPISGHTALYWYRQSLGQGPEFLIYFQGTGAADDSGLPNDRFFAVRPEGSVSTLKIQRTERGDSAVYLCASSANGGSEPQHFGDGTRLSIL.

This clone is classed as medium-sized by frequency. The read terminates 3 residues before the CDR3 end, so the remaining end is supplied by the germline J gene. The rearrangement links TRBV19 to TRBJ2-2, with 8 bases matching TRBD1. Germline CDR1 and CDR2: LNHDA and SQIVND (reference sequence). The CDR3 is made up of 14 amino acids. V was clipped by 9 bases and J by 6 bases; unmatched bases: 9. The sequenced part of the CDR3 DNA is TGTGCCAGCGCCGGGACAGGAGGTGCCGGGGAG. Its protein product is CASAGTGGAGE. The entire CDR3 sequence reads CASAGTGGAGELFF.

In the case of this clone: From the germline J gene comes the end of the CDR3, since the read stops 3 residues before it. The rearrangement links TRBV29-1 to TRBJ1-6; TRBD1 is a possible D gene (5 bases). Trimming pared 4 bases from V and 6 bases from J, leaving 10 bases between. The CDR3 runs to 13 residues. The V gene's germline CDR1 is SQVTM and CDR2 ANQGSEA. CDR3 bases read: TGCAGCGTTGGCGAGACAGTTAATTCACCC. It specifies CSVGETVNSP. The whole CDR3 sequence reads CSVGETVNSPLHF. Using reference TRBV29-1 and TRBJ1-6 for the parts outside the CDR3, the full variable domain is SAVISQKPSRDICQRGTSLTIQCQVDSQVTMMFWYRQQPGQSLTLIATANQGSEATYESGFVIDKFPISRPNLTFSTLTVSNMSPEDSSIYLCSVGETVNSPLHFGNGTRLTVT.

Turning to this clone: The missing CDR3 end, 3 residues past where the read stops, is filled in from the germline J gene. This rearrangement joins TRBV19 to TRBJ2-3; D is possibly TRBD2 (6 bases). The CDR3 totals 15 residues. V was shortened by 6 bases and J by 0 bases, with 13 bases between the two germline ends. The germline CDR1 and CDR2 sequences are LNHDA and SQIVND (reference sequence). Incomplete CDR3 DNA: TGTGCCAGTAGCCCGTCCCGGGGGAGCACAGATACG. Translated: CASSPSRGSTDT. The CDR3 in its entirety is CASSPSRGSTDTQYF.

Regarding this clone: The CDR3 end is not reached by the read, which stops 3 residues before it; the germline J gene fills it in. V gene TRBV5-1 combines with J gene TRBJ1-1; D is possibly TRBD1 (6 bases). V was cut by 4 bases and J by 4 bases, with 14 bases left in between. CDR1 SGHRS and CDR2 YFSETQ come from the germline V gene. The CDR3 has 14 residues. The sequenced CDR3 bases are TGCGCCAGCAGCATCACTCAGGGGACCACTGAA. Its translation is CASSITQGTTE. The whole CDR3 sequence reads CASSITQGTTEAFF.

Note on this clone: The read ends 3 residues early relative to the CDR3; the germline J gene fills the gap. The chain links TRBV2 to TRBJ2-5; 8 bases map to TRBD2. The CDR3 extends over 15 amino acids. The V gene's germline CDR1 is SNHLY and CDR2 FYNNEI. V shed 3 bases, J shed 1 base, and the junction held 4 bases outside the gene matches. The CDR3 sequence: CASSDVTSGQETQYF. The sequenced part of the CDR3 DNA is TGTGCCAGCAGTGATGTAACTAGCGGCCAAGAGACC.

Regarding this clone: The read finishes 3 residues shy of the CDR3 end, and the germline J gene is used to complete it. This rearrangement joins TRBV6-2 or TRBV6-3 to TRBJ2-1; 7 positions agree with TRBD1. With 5 bases clipped from V and 8 bases from J, the junction kept 12 bases outside the gene matches. This CDR3 contains 15 residues. From germline, CDR1 is MNHEY and CDR2 SVGEGT. The DNA read from the CDR3 is TGTGCCAGCAGTGCGGCAAGAGGGGGCAAGGATGAG. It specifies CASSAARGGKDE. The full CDR3 protein is CASSAARGGKDEQFF.

As for this clone: Coverage ceases 3 residues before the CDR3 finishes, and the germline J gene fills in the end. The chain recombines TRBV5-1 with TRBJ1-6; a weak D match, TRBD1 (6 bases). Germline values: CDR1 SGHRS, CDR2 YFSETQ. CDR3 length: 14 amino acids. V dropped 1 base and J dropped 7 bases, with 9 bases sitting between them. The sequenced part of the CDR3 DNA is TGCGCCAGCAGCTTGTCAGGGGACAATTCACCC. Translation gives CASSLSGDNSP. The full CDR3 sequence reads CASSLSGDNSPLHF.

Regarding this clone: With the read ending 3 residues before the CDR3 end, the germline J gene is used to fill in that end. The chain links TRBV29-1 to TRBJ1-2; maybe TRBD1 (6 bases). Germline V gene lookup returns CDR1 SQVTM and CDR2 ANQGSEA. This CDR3 region has 12 residues. The sequenced part of the CDR3 DNA is TGCAGCTCCCGGGGGGCTCCCGGTACC. Protein product: CSSRGAPGT. The whole CDR3 reads CSSRGAPGTYTF.

Turning to this clone: The read ends 3 residues early relative to the CDR3; the germline J gene fills the gap. V usage is TRBV7-8 and J usage is TRBJ2-7, with D perhaps matching TRBD2 (6 bases). This CDR3 is built from 14 residues. Trimming took off 5 bases at V and 0 bases at J, with 11 bases between the two ends. Germline CDR1 is SGHVS and CDR2 is FQNEAQ. CDR3 DNA, as far as it was read: TGTGCCAGCAGCGTTAACGGGGGCTCCTACGAG. Translation: CASSVNGGSYE. The full CDR3 reads CASSVNGGSYEQYF.

Notes on this clone: The read ends 3 residues early relative to the CDR3; the germline J gene fills the gap. This chain uses TRBV7-2 with TRBJ2-7, with D uncertain. Germline V gene sequence: CDR1 SGHTA, CDR2 FQGNSA. V was clipped by 0 bases and J by 2 bases, with 5 bases between them. This CDR3 is 13 amino acids long. CDR3 DNA (partial): TGTGCCAGCAGCTTAGCTTCTGCCTACGAG. It translates to CASSLASAYE. The CDR3 reads in full as CASSLASAYEQYF.

As for this clone: The read gets to within 3 residues of the CDR3 end, and the germline J gene fills in the rest. V usage is TRBV19 and J usage is TRBJ2-7, with TRBD2 identical over 9 bases. The CDR3 is 15 amino acids. Germline CDR1 LNHDA, CDR2 SQIVND (reference sequence). V lost 5 bases, J lost 2 bases, and 7 bases stayed unmatched. The CDR3 DNA, read in part, is TGTGCCAGTAGTCCTAGCGGGACAGCGCCCTACGAG. Translation gives CASSPSGTAPYE. The entire CDR3 is CASSPSGTAPYEQYF.

As regards this clone: With the read ending 3 residues before the CDR3 end, the germline J gene is used to fill in that end. The chain is built from TRBV6-2 or TRBV6-3 and TRBJ2-1; TRBD2 matches at 9 bases. The germline gives CDR1 MNHEY, CDR2 SVGEGT. After removal of 0 bases from V and 4 bases from J, the junction contained 7 bases not matched to a gene. The CDR3 has 17 amino acids. CDR3 DNA (partial): TGTGCCAGCAGTTACTCACCGCCTAGCGGGATATACAATGAG. Its protein product is CASSYSPPSGIYNE. The whole CDR3 sequence reads CASSYSPPSGIYNEQFF.

A note on this clone: Sequencing ends 3 residues short of the CDR3 end; the germline J gene provides the rest. The V call is TRBV7-9, the J call TRBJ2-1; D ambiguous. The CDR3 totals 13 residues. Per germline, CDR1 SEHNR and CDR2 FQNEAQ (reference sequence). The germline V and J ends were trimmed by 1 base and 9 bases, with 10 bases remaining between them. The part of the CDR3 DNA that was read is TGTGCCAGCAGCTTAGAGCTGGTTACTGAG. Its translation is CASSLELVTE. The entire CDR3 reads CASSLELVTEQFF. Supplemented by reference TRBV7-9 and TRBJ2-1, the full variable domain reads DTGVSQNPRHKITKRGQNVTFRCDPISEHNRLYWYRQTLGQGPEFLTYFQNEAQLEKSRLLSDRFSAERPKGSFSTLEIQRTEQGDSAMYLCASSLELVTEQFFGPGTRLTVL.

With regard to this clone: The read is 3 residues too short to cover the CDR3 end, so that end is filled in from the germline J gene. This rearrangement joins TRBV5-1 to TRBJ2-5, with 13 bases fitting TRBD2. The CDR3 has 15 amino acids. The J segment lost 3 bases and the V segment lost 4 bases, leaving 3 bases of the junction unmatched. CDR1 and CDR2 (germline): SGHRS, YFSETQ. The CDR3: CASSLGTSGEETQYF. The CDR3 DNA, read in part, is TGCGCCAGCAGCCTAGGGACTAGCGGGGAAGAGACC.